A selection of T cell receptor beta chains follows, all from one sample in a study of beta chain features in type 1 diabetes. Clones were read by immunoSEQ multiplex PCR, and TCRdb kept only the in-frame ones, dropping some. The table has 500,000 to 650,000 clones, 9.5% to 15% seen once. The sequenced material came from naive CD4+ T cells from blood. Source of these receptors: a young man with type 1 diabetes. Both conserved end residues are part of each CDR3. A D gene is named only where the DNA matches it firmly. Only some rows state a clone size, as once, few, many or a class for expanded clones.

CDR3aa,CDR3nt,abundance,d_gene,v_gene,j_gene
CASSPPTSGGLKPQHF,TGTGCCAGCTCACCTCCTACGAGCGGGGGATTGAAGCCCCAGCATTTT,-,-,TRBV18,TRBJ1-5
CASSLGNYNSPLHF,TGTGCCAGCAGCTTGGGGAACTATAATTCACCCCTCCACTTT,-,-,TRBV7-9,TRBJ1-6
CASSSGQGTYEQYF,TGCGCCAGCAGCTCAGGACAGGGCACCTACGAGCAGTACTTC,-,TRBD1,TRBV5-1,TRBJ2-7
CASSPDGPLTIYF,TGTGCCAGCAGCCCCGACGGGCCTCTAACCATATATTTT,-,-,TRBV7-9,TRBJ1-3
CASSQAGGAVEQYF,TGCGCCAGCAGCCAAGCAGGAGGGGCGGTCGAGCAGTACTTC,few,-,TRBV4-3,TRBJ2-7
CASSQKEAGGNYNEQFF,TGCGCCAGCAGCCAAAAGGAGGCCGGGGGGAACTACAATGAGCAGTTCTTC,-,TRBD2,TRBV4-1,TRBJ2-1
CASSLVQGLNTGELFF,TGTGCCAGCAGCTTAGTGCAGGGGCTCAACACCGGGGAGCTGTTTTTT,-,-,TRBV11-2,TRBJ2-2
CASSLDRVFNSPLHF,TGCGCCAGCAGCTTGGACAGGGTGTTTAATTCACCCCTCCACTTT,few,-,TRBV5-1,TRBJ1-6
CASSLTGMDQPQHF,TGCGCCAGCAGCTTAACGGGGATGGATCAGCCCCAGCATTTT,few,-,TRBV5-1,TRBJ1-5
CASSETGQGETQYF,TGTGCCAGCAGTGAAACCGGCCAGGGAGAGACCCAGTACTTC,few,-,TRBV2,TRBJ2-5
CASSPTLGTQYF,TGTGCCAGCAGCCCAACCCTAGGTACGCAGTATTTT,-,-,TRBV28,TRBJ2-3
CAASGGQPQHF,TGTGCCGCCTCAGGAGGTCAGCCCCAGCATTTT,few,-,TRBV6-6,TRBJ1-5
CASSYDRGPYEQYF,TGTGCCAGCAGCTACGACAGGGGGCCATACGAGCAGTACTTC,-,TRBD1,TRBV5-4,TRBJ2-7
CASNRNNSPLHF,TGTGCCAGCAACAGGAATAATTCACCCCTCCACTTT,few,-,TRBV16,TRBJ1-6
CASSLVGSGYTF,TGTGCCAGCAGTTTAGTGGGGAGTGGCTACACCTTC,-,-,TRBV28,TRBJ1-2
CASSATEVRNQPQHF,TGTGCCAGCAGTGCGACCGAGGTTAGGAATCAGCCCCAGCATTTT,few,-,TRBV2,TRBJ1-5
CASSLRGANTGELFF,TGCGCCAGCAGCTTGAGAGGTGCGAACACCGGGGAGCTGTTTTTT,-,-,TRBV5-1,TRBJ2-2
CASSPLSGTAQSGANVLTF,TGCGCCAGCAGCCCTCTTTCCGGGACAGCCCAATCTGGGGCCAACGTCCTGACTTTC,-,TRBD1,TRBV5-1,TRBJ2-6
CASSSRQGSSYEQYF,TGTGCCAGCAGCTCCAGACAGGGTAGTTCCTACGAGCAGTACTTC,-,TRBD1,TRBV7-2,TRBJ2-7
CASSPGGRGYNEQFF,TGTGCCAGCAGCCCGGGAGGCAGGGGCTACAATGAGCAGTTCTTC,-,-,TRBV6-6,TRBJ2-1
CASSSRETQYF,TGTGCCAGCAGCTCGAGAGAGACCCAGTACTTC,-,-,TRBV13,TRBJ2-5
CASSQDRNTEAFF,TGCGCCAGCAGCCAAGATAGAAACACTGAAGCTTTCTTT,few,-,TRBV4-3,TRBJ1-1